These 28 T cell receptor beta chains originate from one sample sequenced in a study of cytomegalovirus exposure and HLA in healthy donors (dated by TCRdb to about 2017). The library was generated by the immunoSEQ multiplex PCR assay. A mixture of 60 forward primers for TCR Vbeta segments and 13 reverse primers for TCR Jbeta segments was used in the multiplex PCR. This immuneACCESS table, as held by TCRdb, lists in-frame sequences with V and J called but not all clones. Of the missing ones, under half trace to an unresolved V gene in checked studies; the others have no known cause. Within this sample are roughly 160,000 clones, with around 68% of them counted one time only. The top ten clones comprise roughly 1.6% of the sample. The specimen sequenced was PBMCs. The receptors shown here come from a girl aged 5 to 17 in good health and CMV-seronegative.

This clone appeared a few times. The V call is TRBV6-6, the J call TRBJ1-5, with a tentative D call TRBD1 (6 bases). The CDR3 sequence is 13 residues long. The V and J ends lost 10 bases and 3 bases respectively, with 13 bases between them. Germline CDR1 is MNHNY and CDR2 is SVGAGI (reference sequence). The CDR3 here is CATLRGFNQPQHF. The CDR3 region has the DNA TGTGCCACCTTGAGGGGGTTCAATCAGCCCCAGCATTTT.

The V and J genes are TRBV19 and TRBJ1-2; D call uncertain. The CDR3 runs to 12 residues. Germline V gene lookup returns CDR1 LNHDA and CDR2 SQIVND (reference sequence). The V gene lost 3 bases and the J gene lost 7 bases, with 9 bases spanning the gap. This CDR3 is CASSIQQFGYTF. The CDR3, as DNA: TGTGCCAGTAGTATCCAACAGTTTGGCTACACCTTC.

This clone has a single count. The chain uses TRBV27 and TRBJ1-6; D is uncertain. The germline gives CDR1 MNHEY, CDR2 SMNVEV (reference sequence). The CDR3 has 15 amino acids. Deletions cut 1 base from V and 7 bases from J, with 11 bases between. In DNA form, the CDR3 reads TGTGCCAGCAGTTTATTGGAGGGCGCCAATTCACCCCTCCACTTT. It codes for CASSLLEGANSPLHF.

V is TRBV5-8 and J is TRBJ1-5; 7 nucleotides line up with TRBD1. The trim removed 0 bases at V and 2 bases at J, leaving 5 bases unmatched. Germline V CDR1 and CDR2: SGHTS, YDEGEE. This CDR3 is 16 amino acids long. CDR3 in amino acids: CASSLAPGGGNQPQHF. In nucleotides, the CDR3 is TGTGCCAGCAGCTTGGCCCCAGGGGGAGGCAATCAGCCCCAGCATTTT. The full variable domain, its missing parts supplied by reference TRBV5-8 and TRBJ1-5, is EAGVTQSPTHLIKTRGQQATLRCSPISGHTSVYWYQQALGLGLQFLLWYDEGEERNRGNFPPRFSGRQFPNYSSELNVNALELEDSALYLCASSLAPGGGNQPQHFGDGTRLSIL.

The chain combines TRBV21-1 with TRBJ1-1; the DNA was not used to check the table's D call, TRBD1. TRBV21-1 is termed a pseudogene. The CDR3 contains 15 residues. The CDR3 DNA follows: TGTGCCAGCAGCACCTCAGACACGACCAACACTGAAGCTTTCTTT. Its protein is CASSTSDTTNTEAFF.

V usage is TRBV6-6 and J usage is TRBJ1-2; D is perhaps TRBD1 (5 bases). The CDR3 totals 15 residues. Germline assignment: CDR1 MNHNY and CDR2 SVGAGI (reference sequence). Deletions cut 1 base from V and 2 bases from J, with 11 bases between. CDR3 protein: CASSYWWGSNYGYTF. The CDR3 DNA reads TGTGCCAGCAGTTACTGGTGGGGCTCCAACTATGGCTACACCTTC.

This chain links TRBV4-2 with TRBJ1-2, with TRBD1 matching 9 bases. The CDR3 totals 14 residues. Germline V gene data show CDR1 as LGHNA and CDR2 as YNFKEQ. After removal of 5 bases from V and 8 bases from J, the junction contained 9 bases not matched to a gene. CDR3 residues: CASSTRTGEGGYTF. In nucleotides, the CDR3 is TGTGCCAGCAGCACCCGGACAGGGGAGGGAGGCTACACCTTC.

This rearrangement joins TRBV7-9 to TRBJ2-7; no reliable D call. Germline CDR1 reads SEHNR; CDR2 reads FQNEAQ (reference sequence). V lost 2 bases, J lost 5 bases, and 13 bases lay in between. CDR3 size: 14 residues. In DNA form, the CDR3 reads TGTGCCAGCAGCTTATATGAGGAAATGGACGAGCAGTACTTC. It encodes CASSLYEEMDEQYF. Full variable domain (missing parts from reference TRBV7-9 and TRBJ2-7): DTGVSQNPRHKITKRGQNVTFRCDPISEHNRLYWYRQTLGQGPEFLTYFQNEAQLEKSRLLSDRFSAERPKGSFSTLEIQRTEQGDSAMYLCASSLYEEMDEQYFGPGTRLTVT.

The sample holds a few counts of this clone. This chain uses TRBV11-2 with TRBJ2-7; 7 bases are a match to TRBD1. This CDR3 spans 14 amino acids. Losses at the gene ends were 4 bases for V and 2 bases for J; bases not matched to a gene: 5. CDR1 and CDR2 (germline): SGHAT, FQNNGV. The CDR3 spells CASSSTTGAYEQYF. The CDR3 region has the DNA TGTGCCAGCAGCTCGACCACAGGGGCCTACGAGCAGTACTTC.

This clone was recorded a few times. The chain has TRBV21-1 and TRBJ2-4; the listed D gene, TRBD2, was not tested against the DNA. TRBV21-1 is assigned pseudogene status. The CDR3 spans 18 residues. CDR3 loop: CASSKALKGRGWKNIQYF. CDR3 coding DNA: TGTGCCAGCAGCAAAGCGCTTAAGGGGAGGGGGTGGAAAAACATTCAGTACTTC.

The chain joins TRBV2 to TRBJ1-4; 7 bases fit TRBD1. This CDR3 has 17 amino acids. Germline V gene lookup returns CDR1 SNHLY and CDR2 FYNNEI. Losses at the gene ends were 6 bases for V and 0 bases for J; bases not matched to a gene: 10. The CDR3 loop is CASRGKTGTATNEKLFF. The CDR3 bases are TGTGCCAGCAGGGGAAAGACAGGGACTGCAACTAATGAAAAACTGTTTTTT. The whole variable domain, remainder taken from reference TRBV2 and TRBJ1-4, is EPEVTQTPSHQVTQMGQEVILRCVPISNHLYFYWYRQILGQKVEFLVSFYNNEISEKSEIFDDQFSVERPDGSNFTLKIRSTKLEDSAMYFCASRGKTGTATNEKLFFGSGTQLSVL.

V gene TRBV25-1 combines with J gene TRBJ2-1, with D perhaps TRBD2 (6 bases). This CDR3 contains 16 residues. V was pared by 3 bases and J by 4 bases, with 16 bases between. Germline CDR1 MGHDK, CDR2 SYGVNS. CDR3 sequence reads: CASSEMWGELYNEQFF. In DNA, the CDR3 is TGTGCCAGCAGTGAGATGTGGGGGGAGTTGTACAATGAGCAGTTCTTC.

The V and J genes are TRBV30 and TRBJ1-6, with TRBD1 identical over 7 bases. In germline, CDR1 is GTSNPN, CDR2 SVGIG (reference sequence). After removal of 3 bases from V and 7 bases from J, the junction contained 12 bases not matched to a gene. This CDR3 is 16 amino acids long. For the CDR3, the DNA is TGTGCCTGGAGCGTATACGACAGGGTCCGGAATTCACCCCTCCACTTT. Amino acids: CAWSVYDRVRNSPLHF.

The table lists this clone with a few counts. The chain carries TRBV5-8 and TRBJ1-5, with D possibly TRBD1 on 6 matching bases. V lost 0 bases and J 2 bases, leaving 18 bases between the germline ends. The CDR3 loop spans 18 amino acids. Germline V gene data show CDR1 as SGHTS and CDR2 as YDEGEE. DNA for the CDR3: TGTGCCAGCAGCTTGGGACAGGCACAGATTATTCGCAATCAGCCCCAGCATTTT. It yields the protein CASSLGQAQIIRNQPQHF.

V gene TRBV12-2 combines with J gene TRBJ2-5; TRBD2 is the table's D call and was not checked against the DNA. TRBV12-2 is annotated as a pseudogene. The CDR3 covers 17 residues. CDR3: CASRLESRGASQETQYF. CDR3 coding DNA: TGTGCAAGTCGCTTAGAATCTCGGGGGGCATCCCAAGAGACCCAGTACTTC.

This clone appeared once. The chain uses TRBV10-2 and TRBJ1-2; D is uncertain. This CDR3 has 18 amino acids. CDR1 WSHSY and CDR2 SAAADI come from the germline V gene. V lost 2 bases, J lost 0 bases, and 19 bases lay in between. CDR3 DNA sequence: TGCGCCAGCAGTGAGGGTGAATTGCGGCATACTACTAACTATGGCTACACCTTC. Encoded protein: CASSEGELRHTTNYGYTF.

The chain carries TRBV14 and TRBJ1-2; perhaps TRBD1 as D (5 bases). The CDR3 has 16 residues. Trimming left V 4 bases short and J 0 bases short, with 15 bases between. Germline lookup yields CDR1 SGHDN and CDR2 FVKESK. DNA of the CDR3: TGTGCCAGCAGCCCACCTTCCGGAGGGGCTAACTATGGCTACACCTTC. As protein: CASSPPSGGANYGYTF.

The chain has TRBV10-3 and TRBJ1-5; 9 bases are shared with TRBD1. This CDR3 comprises 16 residues. Trimming took 10 bases from V and 0 from J; bases not matched to a gene: 10. Per germline, CDR1 ENHRY and CDR2 SYGVKD. CDR3 sequence reads: CATLPATGGSNQPQHF. In DNA form, the CDR3 reads TGTGCCACACTCCCCGCGACAGGGGGTAGCAATCAGCCCCAGCATTTT.

The CDR3 DNA is TGTGCCAGCAGTGAAGCCTTCCAGGGGGCAGCTTTCTTT. Amino acid sequence: CASSEAFQGAAFF. V gene TRBV2 combines with J gene TRBJ1-1; 8 nucleotides agree with TRBD1. The CDR3 extends over 13 amino acids. Germline CDR1 and CDR2: SNHLY and FYNNEI. Losses at the gene ends were 0 bases for V and 10 bases for J; bases not matched to a gene: 4.

The chain has TRBV6-5 and TRBJ1-2; possible D gene TRBD1, 5 bases. This CDR3 has 15 residues. V lost 6 bases and J lost 3, with 17 bases in between. CDR1 is MNHEY, CDR2 SVGAGI, per germline. This CDR3 reads CASRTASGLDYGYTF. In nucleotides, the CDR3 is TGTGCCAGCAGAACCGCGTCAGGGTTGGACTATGGCTACACCTTC.

CDR3 sequence reads: CASSQDRGSSQDTF. In nucleotides, the CDR3 is TGCGCCAGCAGCCAAGATCGAGGGTCGAGCCAGGACACCTTC. The chain carries TRBV4-1 and TRBJ1-2; D gene uncertain. Trimming removed 0 bases from V and 12 bases from J, with 17 bases in between. Germline V lookup: CDR1 MGHRA, CDR2 YSYEKL. The CDR3 is made up of 14 amino acids.

This chain uses TRBV4-1 with TRBJ2-7, with D possibly matching TRBD2 (6 bases). With 0 bases removed from V and 1 base from J, the gap between germline ends came to 13 bases. Germline values: CDR1 MGHRA, CDR2 YSYEKL. The CDR3 length is 16 residues. The CDR3 DNA reads as TGCGCCAGCAGCCAAGATATAGCGGTGGGTTCCTACGAGCAGTACTTC. Amino acids: CASSQDIAVGSYEQYF.

This clone was seen more than once but under ten times. The V gene is TRBV27, the J gene TRBJ2-7, with 9 nucleotides matching TRBD1. J lost 6 bases, V lost 6 bases, and 3 bases had no gene match. This CDR3 region has 12 residues. The V gene's germline CDR1 is MNHEY and CDR2 SMNVEV (reference sequence). Written as DNA, the CDR3 is TGTGCCAGCAGACGGGGACAGGGCGAGCAGTACTTC. This gives the protein CASRRGQGEQYF.

The table lists this clone with a few counts. The V gene is TRBV7-8, the J gene TRBJ2-7; the match to TRBD1 covers 8 bases. CDR3 length: 12 residues. After removal of 5 bases from V and 7 bases from J, the junction contained 4 bases not matched to a gene. In germline, CDR1 is SGHVS, CDR2 FQNEAQ. The CDR3 here is CASSPRQGEQYF. The CDR3 nucleotides read TGTGCCAGCAGCCCTAGACAGGGGGAGCAGTACTTC. Together with reference TRBV7-8 and TRBJ2-7, the CDR3 gives the full variable domain: GAGVSQSPRYKVAKRGQDVALRCDPISGHVSLFWYQQALGQGPEFLTYFQNEAQLDKSGLPSDRFFAERPEGSVSTLKIQRTQQEDSAVYLCASSPRQGEQYFGPGTRLTVT.

The chain links TRBV6-6 to TRBJ1-2, with TRBD1 matching 9 bases. V dropped 8 bases and J dropped 8; count of bases not matched to a gene: 9. There are 13 residues in the CDR3. Germline V gene sequence: CDR1 MNHNY, CDR2 SVGAGI (reference sequence). The DNA for the CDR3 is TGTGCCAGCCATGTCGACAGGGGGAGAGGCTACACCTTC. Protein sequence: CASHVDRGRGYTF.

The V and J genes are TRBV4-1 and TRBJ1-2; D possibly corresponds to TRBD1 (5 bases). Trimming removed 4 bases at V and 6 bases at J, with 15 bases between. The CDR3 has 14 residues. Germline V lookup: CDR1 MGHRA, CDR2 YSYEKL. The CDR3 protein is CASSPPGRGHGYTF. CDR3 nucleotides: TGCGCCAGCAGCCCCCCAGGGAGGGGCCATGGCTACACCTTC.

This clone was counted only a few times. The genes are TRBV19 and TRBJ2-2; D not certain. V lost 3 bases and J 6 bases, leaving 14 bases between the germline ends. Germline V gene lookup returns CDR1 LNHDA and CDR2 SQIVND (reference sequence). This CDR3 has 15 residues. The CDR3 spells CASSIAALRSGELFF. The CDR3 DNA sequence: TGTGCCAGTAGTATCGCGGCCCTGAGGTCCGGGGAGCTGTTTTTT.

Note on this clone: Relative to the germline gene, one junction end is altered; a read error may explain this. The rearrangement uses TRBV10-2 and TRBJ2-5; 9 bases are shared with TRBD1. Germline values: CDR1 WSHSY, CDR2 SAAADI. The CDR3 loop spans 15 amino acids. CDR3 loop: CAGSEGGTGTETQYF. In nucleotides, the CDR3 is TGCGCCGGCAGTGAAGGGGGGACAGGGACAGAGACCCAGTACTTC.